A single sample gave rise to the 31 T cell receptor beta chains below, sequenced in a study of T cells in Graves' hyperthyroidism and ophthalmopathy. Template material for amplifying TCR beta CDR3 regions consisted of RNA transcripts. The TCR CDR3 was amplified in a first-round RT-PCR using the HTBI primer set. TCRdb analysed the multiplex PCR reads with MiXCR anew, one entry per CDR3 protein. The data contain around 500,000 distinct CDR3 sequences, roughly 15% of them singletons. The source material was blood. These TCRs come from a woman in her forties with Graves' hyperthyroidism.

To note about this clonotype: This CDR3 fails to terminate in the conserved phenylalanine or tryptophan, so it likely reflects a read error. The rearrangement uses TRBV6-5 and TRBJ2-2, with D perhaps given as TRBD1 or TRBD2 (5 bases each). This CDR3 has 16 amino acids. The V gene's germline CDR1 is MNHEY and CDR2 SVGAGI. Between the trimmed V and J ends, which lost 4 bases and 4 bases, there was a span of 16 bases. The CDR3 sequence: CASSCRTRGVTGELFS. The CDR3 DNA sequence: TGTGCCAGCAGTTGCCGGACAAGGGGAGTCACCGGGGAGCTGTTTTCT.

This clonotype was seen many times. This chain links TRBV6-1 with TRBJ2-7; 7 bases agree with TRBD1. CDR3 length: 15 amino acids. The germline V gene has CDR1 MNHNS and CDR2 SASEGT. V dropped 6 bases and J dropped 4; count of bases not matched to a gene: 12. The CDR3 DNA sequence: TGTGCCAGCAGCCCCTCCGGGACAGCCAATTACGAGCAGTACTTC. It codes for CASSPSGTANYEQYF.

This clonotype was picked up many times. The chain is built from TRBV11-3 and TRBJ2-3; 10 positions match TRBD2. The ends lost 8 bases at V and 6 bases at J; junction bases unmatched: 11. Germline values: CDR1 SGHNT, CDR2 YENEEA. This CDR3 has 15 residues. This CDR3 is CASGPSGGLVDTQYF. CDR3 in DNA: TGTGCCAGCGGACCTAGCGGGGGCTTAGTCGATACGCAGTATTTT.

The chain couples TRBV3-1 to TRBJ1-6; D may be TRBD1 (5 bases). The length of the CDR3 is 16 residues. Trimming pared 1 base from V and 7 bases from J, leaving 14 bases between. The V gene's germline CDR1 is LGHDT and CDR2 YNNKEL (reference sequence). The CDR3 DNA sequence: TGTGCCAGCAGCCAAGCAAGCGCAGGGTCAAATTCACCCCTCCACTTT. It translates to CASSQASAGSNSPLHF.

This clonotype was observed a few times. This chain joins TRBV4-2 and TRBJ2-2; 7 bases fit TRBD2. The V gene end was trimmed by 0 bases and the J gene end by 4 bases; junction bases not matched to a gene: 11. This CDR3 has 18 residues. Germline CDR1 reads LGHNA; CDR2 reads YNFKEQ. Here the CDR3 DNA reads TGTGCCAGCAGCCAAGACTTGCCTAGCGGAGCGGGCACCGGGGAGCTGTTTTTT. Encoded protein: CASSQDLPSGAGTGELFF.

This clonotype was counted many times. The rearrangement uses TRBV29-1 and TRBJ2-7; D may match TRBD1 or TRBD2 (5 bases each). Germline V lookup: CDR1 SQVTM, CDR2 ANQGSEA. CDR3 length: 16 amino acids. Trimming cost V 0 bases and J 5 bases, with 20 bases left between them. CDR3 residues: CSVEDRGRGRDHEQYF. DNA of the CDR3: TGCAGCGTTGAAGATCGTGGTAGGGGTCGGGACCACGAGCAGTACTTC.

This clonotype was seen only a few times. This chain connects TRBV7-2 to TRBJ2-2, with a possible D match to TRBD2 (6 bases). The germline V gene has CDR1 SGHTA and CDR2 FQGNSA. Trimming removed 0 bases from V and 7 bases from J, with 15 bases in between. CDR3 size: 16 residues. The CDR3 region is CASSLAPQRVVGELFF. The CDR3 region has the DNA TGTGCCAGCAGCTTAGCCCCCCAGCGGGTGGTCGGGGAGCTGTTTTTT.

V usage is TRBV27 and J usage is TRBJ2-5; the match to TRBD1 covers 7 bases. CDR1 MNHEY and CDR2 SMNVEV come from the germline V gene (reference sequence). CDR3 length: 16 residues. Trimming cost V 6 bases and J 1 base; bases outside gene matches: 11. The chain's CDR3 is CASSPIGTAVQETQYF. The CDR3 nucleotides are TGTGCCAGCAGCCCAATAGGGACAGCCGTCCAAGAGACCCAGTACTTC.

This clonotype was seen many times. The rearrangement joins TRBV5-1 to TRBJ2-7; 7 positions match TRBD1. After removal of 0 bases from V and 6 bases from J, the junction contained 6 bases not matched to a gene. CDR1 SGHRS and CDR2 YFSETQ come from the germline V gene. The CDR3 totals 14 residues. CDR3 sequence: CASSLEVGGGEQYF. In DNA form, the CDR3 reads TGCGCCAGCAGCTTGGAAGTAGGGGGCGGCGAGCAGTACTTC.

Only a few counts were recorded for this clonotype. The rearrangement links TRBV7-9 to TRBJ1-6, with D maybe TRBD1 (6 bases). Trimming left V 4 bases short and J 12 bases short, with 10 bases between. Per germline, CDR1 SEHNR and CDR2 FQNEAQ (reference sequence). The CDR3 runs to 12 residues. CDR3 in amino acids: CASSSGQKPLHF. CDR3 nucleotides: TGTGCCAGCAGCTCCGGACAGAAACCCCTCCACTTT. Full variable domain (outside the CDR3, taken from reference TRBV7-9 and TRBJ1-6): DTGVSQNPRHKITKRGQNVTFRCDPISEHNRLYWYRQTLGQGPEFLTYFQNEAQLEKSRLLSDRFSAERPKGSFSTLEIQRTEQGDSAMYLCASSSGQKPLHFGNGTRLTVT.

Ten or more counts support this clonotype. The chain recombines TRBV30 with TRBJ2-7; 9 bases line up with TRBD1. V trimming: 7 bases; J trimming: 4 bases; junction bases outside the gene matches: 5. Germline V gives CDR1 GTSNPN, CDR2 SVGIG (reference sequence). CDR3 length equals 12 residues. The CDR3 DNA sequence: TGTGCCTCCGGGACAGGGTATTACGAGCAGTACTTC. Translation: CASGTGYYEQYF.

V usage is TRBV19 and J usage is TRBJ1-2; TRBD1 matches at 8 bases. Germline loops: CDR1 LNHDA, CDR2 SQIVND (reference sequence). Trimming at V came to 4 bases and at J to 3 bases, leaving 7 bases not matched to a gene. The CDR3 is 15 amino acids. CDR3 nucleotides: TGTGCCAGTAGTACCCCGACAGGGGCAGACTATGGCTACACCTTC. Translation: CASSTPTGADYGYTF.

This clonotype turned up a few times. The chain employs TRBV15 and TRBJ2-1, with TRBD2 matching over 7 bases. Germline V gene sequence: CDR1 LNHNV, CDR2 YYDKDF (reference sequence). The CDR3 runs to 15 residues. The ends lost 1 base at V and 4 bases at J; junction bases unmatched: 4. CDR3 residues: CATSRAGTTYNEQFF. DNA for the CDR3: TGTGCCACCAGCAGAGCCGGGACTACATACAATGAGCAGTTCTTC.

At least ten counts were recorded for this clonotype. V usage is TRBV27 and J usage is TRBJ2-5; D ambiguous. Trimming stripped 6 bases from V and 5 bases from J, with 7 bases between. The CDR3 runs to 11 residues. CDR1 and CDR2 (germline): MNHEY, SMNVEV (reference sequence). The CDR3 loop is CASRDFETQYF. The CDR3, as DNA: TGTGCCAGCAGGGATTTCGAGACCCAGTACTTC.

This clonotype was recorded many times. The chain is built from TRBV9 and TRBJ2-1; D is undetermined. The CDR3 has 15 amino acids. Trimming stripped 4 bases from V and 0 bases from J, with 11 bases between. Germline V lookup: CDR1 SGDLS, CDR2 YYNGEE. CDR3 DNA sequence: TGTGCCAGCAGCTTGACGGTAAGCTCCTACAATGAGCAGTTCTTC. As protein: CASSLTVSSYNEQFF.

This clonotype was seen a handful of times. The chain employs TRBV27 and TRBJ2-7; unclear D gene. This CDR3 has 11 residues. The V end was cut by 7 bases, the J end by 3 bases, with 7 bases between. The germline gives CDR1 MNHEY, CDR2 SMNVEV (reference sequence). CDR3 DNA sequence: TGTGCCAGCACCTCCTTCTACGAGCAGTACTTC. Its protein is CASTSFYEQYF.

The chain carries TRBV12-3 or TRBV12-4 and TRBJ1-2; D possibly corresponds to TRBD1 (6 bases). This CDR3 comprises 14 residues. V was pared by 4 bases and J by 5 bases, with 14 bases between. This CDR3 reads CASSSPGAGYGYTF. The CDR3 DNA follows: TGTGCCAGCAGTTCCCCAGGGGCAGGGTATGGCTACACCTTC.

At least ten counts were recorded for this clonotype. V is TRBV28 and J is TRBJ2-1; the match to TRBD2 covers 8 bases. Per the germline V gene, CDR1 is MDHEN and CDR2 is SYDVKM. Germline trimming cut 4 bases from V and 1 base from J; bases unmatched to any gene: 9. The CDR3 length is 17 residues. The CDR3 region is CASSSGTRVGSYNEQFF. The CDR3 DNA reads as TGTGCCAGCAGTTCCGGGACTAGGGTTGGGTCCTACAATGAGCAGTTCTTC.

This clonotype was observed many times. This chain links TRBV11-1 with TRBJ2-3; D gene ambiguous. The germline V gene has CDR1 SGHAT and CDR2 FQDESV (reference sequence). The CDR3 is 13 amino acids. V gave up 0 bases and J gave up 4 bases, with 5 bases separating them. The CDR3: CASSLAGSDTQYF. DNA for the CDR3: TGTGCCAGCAGCTTAGCAGGGTCAGATACGCAGTATTTT.

This clonotype showed up many times. The gene calls are TRBV20-1 and TRBJ2-7; D gene unclear. This CDR3 is built from 11 residues. V was shortened by 3 bases and J by 5 bases, with 8 bases between the two germline ends. From germline, CDR1 is DFQATT and CDR2 SNEGSKA (reference sequence). The CDR3 bases are TGCAGTGCTAGCACCCTCCACGAGCAGTACTTC. Encoded protein: CSASTLHEQYF.

This clonotype has at least ten counts. This chain connects TRBV3-1 to TRBJ1-5, with D perhaps TRBD1 (6 bases). This CDR3 spans 16 amino acids. Germline CDR1 reads LGHDT; CDR2 reads YNNKEL (reference sequence). Trimming removed 1 base at V and 0 bases at J, with 10 bases between. The CDR3 protein is CASSQGTALSNQPQHF. For the CDR3, the DNA is TGTGCCAGCAGCCAAGGGACAGCCCTTAGCAATCAGCCCCAGCATTTT.

Points on this clonotype: It may be a read error: a sequence one base away is much more abundant. The rearrangement uses TRBV30 and TRBJ2-7, with 7 bases that match TRBD1. CDR3 length: 12 residues. Germline CDR1 and CDR2: GTSNPN and SVGIG (reference sequence). CDR3 residues: CAWSYGTDERYF. CDR3 coding DNA: TGTGCCTGGAGTTACGGGACAGACGAGCGGTACTTC.

This clonotype was seen ten or more times. This chain uses TRBV25-1 with TRBJ2-7, with D possibly TRBD2 on 5 matching bases. CDR3 size: 16 residues. The germline V and J ends were trimmed by 1 base and 0 bases, with 13 bases remaining between them. CDR1 is MGHDK and CDR2 is SYGVNS in the germline V gene. The CDR3 DNA follows: TGTGCCAGCAGTGAATGGCGAGGGCGGAACTCCTACGAGCAGTACTTC. Translated: CASSEWRGRNSYEQYF.

This clonotype was counted many times. This sequence joins TRBV9 and TRBJ1-1; D is unclear. CDR3 length: 15 amino acids. In germline, CDR1 is SGDLS, CDR2 YYNGEE. V lost 3 bases and J lost 4, with 16 bases in between. The CDR3, as DNA: TGTGCCAGCAGCGCCTACGACGGTGCGGGCACTGAAGCTTTCTTT. This sequence encodes CASSAYDGAGTEAFF.

The V and J genes are TRBV20-1 and TRBJ1-5, with D uncertain. The length of the CDR3 is 15 residues. Trimming stripped 5 bases from V and 1 base from J, with 15 bases between. Per germline, CDR1 DFQATT and CDR2 SNEGSKA (reference sequence). The CDR3 protein is CSALQLTASNQPQHF. The DNA of the CDR3 is TGCAGTGCTCTCCAACTTACGGCGAGCAATCAGCCCCAGCATTTT.

This clonotype appeared many times. This chain joins TRBV6-1 and TRBJ2-7, with TRBD2 identical over 14 bases. This CDR3 region has 17 residues. Trimming at V came to 6 bases and at J to 4 bases, leaving 11 bases not matched to a gene. Germline CDR1 and CDR2: MNHNS and SASEGT. For the CDR3, the DNA is TGTGCCAGCAGAACACCGGGACTAGCGGGAGAGTCATACGAGCAGTACTTC. Residues: CASRTPGLAGESYEQYF.

V and J are TRBV9 and TRBJ2-1; D is possibly TRBD1 (5 bases). The CDR3 runs 14 residues. The germline V gene has CDR1 SGDLS and CDR2 YYNGEE. The germline V and J ends were trimmed by 2 bases and 1 base, with 7 bases remaining between them. Here the CDR3 DNA reads TGTGCCAGCAGCGTGCAGGGTTCCTACAATGAGCAGTTCTTC. Amino acids: CASSVQGSYNEQFF.

This clonotype was observed many times. V and J are TRBV28 and TRBJ2-3; TRBD2 aligns across 10 bases. CDR1 MDHEN and CDR2 SYDVKM come from the germline V gene. Trimming cost V 2 bases and J 8 bases; bases outside gene matches: 7. The CDR3 is made up of 15 amino acids. Written as DNA, the CDR3 is TGTGCCAGCAGTTTAGTAGCGGGAGGCCTATTTACGCAGTATTTT. It specifies CASSLVAGGLFTQYF.

The rearrangement joins TRBV20-1 to TRBJ2-5; TRBD1 matches at 7 bases. The J segment lost 5 bases and the V segment lost 4 bases, leaving 7 bases of the junction unmatched. Germline V gene data show CDR1 as DFQATT and CDR2 as SNEGSKA (reference sequence). This CDR3 region has 13 residues. CDR3 DNA sequence: TGCAGTGCTACAAACAGGGGCGGGGAGACCCAGTACTTC. It encodes CSATNRGGETQYF.

There are many counts of this clonotype. The chain recombines TRBV28 with TRBJ1-5; no reliable D call. Per the germline V gene, CDR1 is MDHEN and CDR2 is SYDVKM. The CDR3 has 13 residues. The V and J ends lost 2 bases and 12 bases respectively, with 14 bases between them. The CDR3 sequence: CASSLSGITVQHF. CDR3 bases: TGTGCCAGCAGTTTAAGCGGGATTACAGTCCAGCATTTT.

This clonotype occurred many times. V and J are TRBV2 and TRBJ2-3; D possibly corresponds to TRBD2 (5 bases). This CDR3 spans 15 amino acids. Trimming removed 8 bases at V and 2 bases at J, with 17 bases between. Germline V CDR1 and CDR2: SNHLY, FYNNEI. This chain's CDR3 is CASVWRPRDTDTQYF. CDR3 nucleotides: TGTGCCAGCGTTTGGAGGCCTCGGGACACAGATACGCAGTATTTT.